This is a list of T cell receptor beta chains from one sample in a study of spatial heterogeneity in lung cancer. MiXCR was run by TCRdb on the 5' RACE reads, yielding one entry per CDR3 protein. Found here are around 40,000 distinct CDR3 sequences, roughly 5.5% of them singletons; the top ten hold 25% to 30%. The sequencing used PBMCs, collected at surgery. All receptors derive from a female donor with early-stage non-small cell lung cancer. The CDR3 runs from the conserved cysteine through the conserved F or W. Fields, in order: clone size, J gene, D gene, V gene, CDR3 protein. The D gene is left open where the match is weak. The size entry is marked missing in some rows and otherwise reads once, few, many or a size class.

>.|TRBJ2-3|TRBD2|TRBV4-3
CASSQELSGGGYTDTQYF
>many|TRBJ1-3|.|TRBV29-1
CSVDSGSGNTIYF
>many|TRBJ1-2|.|TRBV28
CASRLRDGYTF
>many|TRBJ2-3|.|TRBV2
CASSRIPASTDTQYF
>.|TRBJ1-5|.|TRBV11-2
CASSLGPMNQPQHF
>many|TRBJ2-6|TRBD1|TRBV27
CASSFAGGAGANVLTF
>many|TRBJ2-3|.|TRBV3-1
CASSEGDYSTDTQYF
>many|TRBJ1-6|.|TRBV6-5
CASSDRFNSPLHF
>few|TRBJ1-4|.|TRBV5-1
CASRPETSRGPEKLFF
>many|TRBJ2-4|.|TRBV7-2
CASSSGPENIQYF
>few|TRBJ1-6|.|TRBV30
CAWNEGTLNSPLHF
>many|TRBJ2-7|TRBD2|TRBV5-6
CASSLEAQVASGKYEQYF
>many|TRBJ2-2|.|TRBV29-1
CSVSPGGAGELFF
>many|TRBJ1-5|.|TRBV7-2
CASSLGAQQPQHF
>many|TRBJ2-3|.|TRBV7-2
CASSSSGDTQYF
>few|TRBJ2-3|.|TRBV4-2
CASSPLDRDTDTQYF
>many|TRBJ2-7|.|TRBV29-1
CSVEVGGGIEQYF
>many|TRBJ2-3|.|TRBV7-3
CASSSQGSADTQYF
>many|TRBJ2-7|TRBD1|TRBV20-1
CSAREPDRDYEQYF
>few|TRBJ2-7|TRBD2|TRBV3-1
CASSLRPSGGEQYF
>many|TRBJ2-1|TRBD2|TRBV12-3/TRBV12-4
CASSLKAGGLNEQFF
>many|TRBJ2-3|.|TRBV7-2
CASSLVGLLRRRTDTQYF
>many|TRBJ2-7|.|TRBV20-1
CSARPRRAQPHSYEQYF
>many|TRBJ2-7|.|TRBV7-8
CASSLIGRVDEQYF
>few|TRBJ1-2|.|TRBV20-1
CSARTARIGYTF
>.|TRBJ1-6|TRBD1|TRBV20-1
CSLKVEDRASSPLHF
>few|TRBJ2-1|TRBD2|TRBV18
CASSPSAGHNEQFF
>.|TRBJ2-5|TRBD1|TRBV9
CASSVGVTGNQETQYF
>many|TRBJ1-4|.|TRBV20-1
CSARDLGGTGNEKLFF
>medium-sized|TRBJ2-7|TRBD2|TRBV9
CASSLAGVPYEQYF
>.|TRBJ2-7|TRBD1|TRBV20-1
CSAHPEQGGGSYEQYF
>few|TRBJ1-5|.|TRBV30
CAWSVGGFNQPQHF
>many|TRBJ1-6|.|TRBV4-3
CASSPRDGEEPLHF
>.|TRBJ2-3|.|TRBV30
CAWAPLETREQYF
>.|TRBJ1-1|.|TRBV5-1
CASSLRQDSGTEAFF
>many|TRBJ1-4|.|TRBV12-3/TRBV12-4
CASTSLSGAREKLFF
>medium-sized|TRBJ2-5|.|TRBV11-1
CASGRTVQETQYF
>.|TRBJ2-3|TRBD2|TRBV20-1
CSARPSPGLADTQYF
>.|TRBJ2-5|TRBD1|TRBV5-6
CASRFGTGGQETQYF
>many|TRBJ1-3|TRBD1|TRBV29-1
CSVDRPDRGGEGNTIYF
>few|TRBJ2-5|.|TRBV30
CAWSIRSPETQYF
>many|TRBJ2-3|.|TRBV7-2
CASSLGLNAQADTQYF
>many|TRBJ2-3|.|TRBV28
CASSFLSGTDTQYF
>few|TRBJ1-4|.|TRBV6-4
CASSDRIGEKLFF
>many|TRBJ1-2|.|TRBV5-1
CASSLELYYGYTF
>many|TRBJ2-1|.|TRBV7-2
CASSLVYNEQFF
>.|TRBJ2-7|.|TRBV19
CASGGTREGEQYF